Listed below are T cell receptor beta chains from one sample, sequenced in a study of radiation and T cells in renal cell carcinoma. Produced via immunoSEQ multiplex PCR; TCRdb's table is partial and in-frame only. Of about 90,000 clones detected, 85% appear once; the ten largest clones hold more than 9%. The material was blood, obtained from a patient whose treatment included radiotherapy and nephrectomy. All receptors come from a man aged 50 to 59 with renal cell carcinoma. The CDR3 runs from the conserved cysteine through the conserved F or W. The D gene is left open where the match is weak. Where a row states a size, it is once, few, many or the class of an expanded clone; other rows omit it.

>-|TRBD2|TRBV11-2|TRBJ2-3
TGTGCCAGCAGCTTAGGGGCGGGGGGACCTACGGATACGCAGTATTTT
CASSLGAGGPTDTQYF
>-|TRBD1|TRBV28|TRBJ1-5
TGTGCCAGCAGACCTACAGGGGGCGATAGCAATCAGCCCCAGCATTTT
CASRPTGGDSNQPQHF
>-|-|TRBV11-3|TRBJ2-7
TGTGCCAGCAGCCCCGGCACTGGCTACGAGCAGTACTTC
CASSPGTGYEQYF
>-|-|TRBV28|TRBJ2-5
TGTGCCAGCAGCAGGGAGACCCAGTACTTC
CASSRETQYF
>-|-|TRBV9|TRBJ1-1
TGTGCCAGCAGCGTAGAGTCGAACACTGAAGCTTTCTTT
CASSVESNTEAFF
>-|TRBD2|TRBV18|TRBJ2-3
TGTGCCAGCTCAGCCTGGACTAGCGGGCGGTGGGCAGATACGCAGTATTTT
CASSAWTSGRWADTQYF
>-|-|TRBV11-3|TRBJ2-3
TGTGCCAGCAGCTTAACTTCTAGCACAGATACGCAGTATTTT
CASSLTSSTDTQYF
>-|-|TRBV30|TRBJ1-1
TGTGCCTGGGACAAAGTGATCAACACTGAAGCTTTCTTT
CAWDKVINTEAFF
>-|TRBD1|TRBV30|TRBJ2-3
TGTGCCTGGGACGGACAGGGGAGCACAGATACGCAGTATTTT
CAWDGQGSTDTQYF
>-|-|TRBV2|TRBJ1-2
TGTGCCAGCAGCGTAATAAGGACAGAACGTGGCTACACCTTC
CASSVIRTERGYTF
>-|-|TRBV6-5|TRBJ2-5
TGTGCCAGCAGTTCCGGAGAGGCGCAAGAGACCCAGTACTTC
CASSSGEAQETQYF
>-|TRBD2|TRBV28|TRBJ2-1
TGTGCCAGCAGCCCACCTCTAGCGGGGGGGGTCAATGAGCAGTTCTTC
CASSPPLAGGVNEQFF
>-|-|TRBV7-9|TRBJ1-5
TGTGCCAGCAGCTTATCCTATGGGAATCAGCCCCAGCATTTT
CASSLSYGNQPQHF
>-|TRBD1|TRBV18|TRBJ2-7
TGTGCCAGCTCACCACCAGCGGACAGGGGCGAGCAGTACTTC
CASSPPADRGEQYF
>few|-|TRBV7-2|TRBJ2-5
TGTGCCAGCAGCTCAGTGGGAGAGACCCAGTACTTC
CASSSVGETQYF